This TCR beta chain originates from a study of cytomegalovirus exposure and HLA in healthy donors. Findings and caveats of the study: TCR beta chains numbering some 160 were designated cytomegalovirus-associated. Per published reports, the classifier diagnosed cytomegalovirus status with high specificity and sensitivity.

Germline assignment: CDR1 SGHAT and CDR2 FQNNGV. V was shortened by 5 bases and J by 6 bases, with 10 bases between the two germline ends. CDR3 length equals 12 residues. Clones were read by immunoSEQ multiplex PCR, and TCRdb kept only the in-frame ones, dropping some. The table lists 140,000 or so clones, 75% to 90% of them singletons, with 5.5% to 7% in the top ten. The approximately 120-subject validation cohort, separate from the 666-subject first cohort, included the donors. Details on this clone: Its matching antigen is unknown.

The chain links TRBV11-2 to TRBJ1-1, with TRBD1 as a possible D gene (5 bases). The sequence came from a woman aged 25 to 45 in good health and CMV-seropositive. Material for sequencing was PBMCs. The CDR3 bases are TGTGCCAGCAGCCCAGGGATGTCTGAAGCTTTCTTT. It translates to CASSPGMSEAFF.